This TCR beta chain originates from a study of shared clonotypes between healthy human individuals. Study-level findings and limits: An anticipated effect of sequencing depth on clonotype sharing among donors was recognized.

Every one of the donors was a Caucasian adult that lived in Nashville, Tennessee. The study separated CD4+ cells into CD45RA+ naive and CD45RA-negative memory subsets. The data were produced by immunoSEQ multiplex PCR, yet TCRdb's version contains in-frame clones alone and is incomplete. This table has 2 million to 2.5 million clones, approximately 96% appearing once. About this clone: Antigen specificity is unknown.

The CDR3 loop spans 14 amino acids. Trimming removed 3 bases from V and 6 bases from J, with 12 bases in between. Germline V gene sequence: CDR1 LNHNV, CDR2 YYDKDF (reference sequence). The chain combines TRBV15 with TRBJ1-5; no definite D call. The sample was naive CD4+ T cells sorted from blood. Subset reported: CD45RA+ positively selected. This sequence was found in a young man in good health. This CDR3 reads CATSRGKAGQPQHF. The CDR3, as DNA: TGTGCCACCAGCAGGGGAAAAGCGGGTCAGCCCCAGCATTTT.